This TCR beta chain appears in the sequencing data of a study of blood T cell repertoires in COVID-19 (TCRdb year 2020). As for the study more broadly: Collaborator samples came from the United States, Italy and Spain and covered acute and convalescent phases of COVID-19. The prospective study material was composed of cDNA or gDNA derived from T cells, B-cell-depleted T cells, or PBMCs. Subjects who had been exposed to COVID-19, were actively infected with it, or had recovered from it provided the deeply sampled blood TCRbeta repertoires that made up the dataset. Where available, HLA class I and class II types were obtained from metadata supplied by the sample provider rather than from assay-based typing. The samples were drawn from two sources: the first 160 participants of the ongoing ImmuneRACE study, and 1,000 to 1,500 subjects contributed by 6 global collaborators. The repertoires were released in a freely available public database meant as a resource for research on the immune response to SARS-CoV-2. Sample metadata almost always included a de-identified subject ID, COVID-19 status, age in years and sex.

Of note for this clone: Its binding antigen is unknown. No clone much larger than this one lies a single base away; base qualities are absent.

The germline V and J ends show losses of 3 bases and 6 bases respectively, and no gene match explains 4 bases of the junction. Looking up the germline V gene (reference sequence) yields CDR1 LNHDA and CDR2 SQIVND. Including cysteine and phenylalanine, the CDR3 has 14 amino acids. This entry keeps only the CDR3 DNA: 42 bases, framed from base 1. Whole blood was collected in K2EDTA tubes by collaborating institutions according to the institutions' own protocols. For TCRbeta analysis, collaborators shipped samples in one of three forms: frozen whole blood, isolated PBMCs, or DNA extracted from either of those sample types. The paper as a whole reports these results and caveats: The quantity of clinical and demographic metadata differed by source and by participant and was supplied without curation.

TCRbeta CDR3 regions were amplified from genomic DNA by means of the immunoSEQ Assay, a bias-controlled multiplex PCR. In the original analysis: The number of nucleated cells in each sample was estimated from the amplification of reference gene primers within the assay. To quantify the absolute abundance of each unique TCRbeta CDR3 rearrangement, sequence reads were collapsed and filtered. For each sample, productive Simpson clonality was calculated as the square root of Simpson's diversity index across productive rearrangements. TCRdb provides this immuneACCESS table in a form limited to in-frame rearrangements. Some clones are lacking; in checked studies, under half of them reflect an unresolved V gene, and why the rest are absent is not known. That table furnishes V, J and clone size, whereas the DNA furnished D and trimming. For this sample there are about 29,000 clones; 80% to 90% appear just once. The top ten clones comprise roughly 15% of the sample.

This chain joins TRBV19 to TRBJ1-2, and TRBD1 matches 10 of the central bases. This receptor was taken from an elderly man with acute or convalescent COVID-19. Sequencing used peripheral blood. The CDR3 amino acid sequence is: CASSIGQGGDGYTF. The DNA is TGTGCCAGTAGTATTGGACAGGGGGGCGATGGCTACACCTTC.